The 15 T cell receptor beta chains below all came from one sample that was sequenced in a study of OX40 agonist ivuxolimab in advanced cancers. Preparation of the library involved the immunoSEQ multiplex PCR assay. Held by TCRdb, this immuneACCESS table contains in-frame sequences only and omits some clones. Under half of the omission traces to an unresolved V gene where checked; the cause of the rest is unknown. The sample records more than 85,000 clones, approximately 90% of which are singletons. The ten largest clones add up to approximately 0.49% of the sample. Sequencing was performed on CD4+ or CD8+ T cells sorted from blood, taken in a trial of the OX40 agonist ivuxolimab. Receptor source: an adult with an advanced solid tumor such as melanoma, head and neck, liver or kidney cancer.

J is TRBJ2-1 and V is TRBV9; no definite D call. V was cut by 4 bases and J by 2 bases, with 13 bases left in between. Germline loops: CDR1 SGDLS, CDR2 YYNGEE. This CDR3 spans 15 amino acids. The CDR3 coding sequence is TGTGCCAGCAGCCTAGATAGTGGGCCCTACAATGAGCAGTTCTTC. Translating gives CASSLDSGPYNEQFF. The whole variable domain, remainder taken from reference TRBV9 and TRBJ2-1, is DSGVTQTPKHLITATGQRVTLRCSPRSGDLSVYWYQQSLDQGLQFLIQYYNGEERAKGNILERFSAQQFPDLHSELNLSSLELGDSALYFCASSLDSGPYNEQFFGPGTRLTVL.

V gene TRBV2 combines with J gene TRBJ2-5; a possible D gene is TRBD2 (6 bases). This CDR3 is 17 amino acids long. V shed 2 bases and J shed 4 bases, with 20 bases lying between them. CDR1 SNHLY and CDR2 FYNNEI come from the germline V gene. CDR3 residues: CASSESVWVGGRETQYF. The CDR3 nucleotides read TGTGCCAGCAGTGAATCGGTCTGGGTGGGGGGAAGAGAGACCCAGTACTTC. The whole variable domain, remainder taken from reference TRBV2 and TRBJ2-5, is EPEVTQTPSHQVTQMGQEVILRCVPISNHLYFYWYRQILGQKVEFLVSFYNNEISEKSEIFDDQFSVERPDGSNFTLKIRSTKLEDSAMYFCASSESVWVGGRETQYFGPGTRLLVL.

The V call is TRBV7-2, the J call TRBJ1-2; TRBD1 agrees at 7 bases. CDR3 length: 14 amino acids. The V and J ends lost 5 bases and 6 bases, in that order; junction bases with no gene match: 9. Per the germline V gene, CDR1 is SGHTA and CDR2 is FQGNSA. In nucleotides, the CDR3 is TGTGCCAGCAGCCCTAACAGGGGAACGGATGGCTACACCTTC. It is translated as CASSPNRGTDGYTF.

The rearrangement links TRBV27 to TRBJ2-2; weak D call: TRBD1 (5 bases). The CDR3 is made up of 15 amino acids. Germline-derived CDR1 and CDR2 are MNHEY and SMNVEV (reference sequence). Trimming pared 4 bases from V and 4 bases from J, leaving 13 bases between. The CDR3 here is CASSSLGRATGELFF. The CDR3 DNA reads TGTGCCAGCAGTTCGTTAGGCAGGGCCACCGGGGAGCTGTTTTTT.

This rearrangement joins TRBV5-1 to TRBJ2-7, with 13 bases identical to TRBD2. V lost 3 bases and J lost 6; bases outside the gene matches: 3. CDR3 length equals 14 residues. Germline V CDR1 and CDR2: SGHRS, YFSETQ. The CDR3 sequence is CASSSGLAGVEQYF. For the CDR3, the DNA is TGCGCCAGCAGCTCCGGACTAGCGGGGGTCGAGCAGTACTTC.

This clone appeared a single time. The chain couples TRBV5-1 to TRBJ2-3; D is perhaps TRBD2 (6 bases). The V gene lost 2 bases and the J gene lost 1 base, with 14 bases spanning the gap. CDR1 SGHRS and CDR2 YFSETQ come from the germline V gene. This CDR3 region has 16 residues. This CDR3 is CASSLLTDYRTDTQYF. CDR3 DNA sequence: TGCGCCAGCAGCTTATTGACGGACTACCGCACAGATACGCAGTATTTT.

This sequence joins TRBV7-2 and TRBJ2-5; D unresolved. The length of the CDR3 is 16 residues. V was cut by 5 bases and J by 5 bases, with 21 bases left in between. Germline V lookup: CDR1 SGHTA, CDR2 FQGNSA. The DNA of the CDR3 is TGTGCCAGCAGCGGCGGTTTTGTCACTTTGGGGGAGACCCAGTACTTC. This sequence encodes CASSGGFVTLGETQYF.

The rearrangement joins TRBV5-5 to TRBJ1-5, with D hard to call. V was cut by 1 base and J by 1 base, with 6 bases left in between. This CDR3 contains 14 residues. Germline V gives CDR1 SGHKS, CDR2 YYEKEE (reference sequence). The CDR3 coding sequence is TGTGCCAGCAGCTTGTGGCACAGCAATCAGCCCCAGCATTTT. Amino acids: CASSLWHSNQPQHF.

The V and J genes are TRBV7-2 and TRBJ2-1, with D possibly being TRBD1 or TRBD2 (6 bases each). The germline V and J ends were trimmed by 1 base and 6 bases, with 13 bases remaining between them. CDR1 and CDR2 (germline): SGHTA, FQGNSA. The CDR3 has 15 amino acids. This chain's CDR3 is CASSLGGGQINEQFF. The CDR3 bases are TGTGCCAGCAGCTTAGGAGGGGGGCAGATCAATGAGCAGTTCTTC.

The V gene is TRBV6-4, the J gene TRBJ1-5; 7 positions agree with TRBD1. This CDR3 is built from 17 residues. J lost 0 bases, V lost 6 bases, and 11 bases had no gene match. Germline values: CDR1 MRHNA, CDR2 SNTAGT. In DNA form, the CDR3 reads TGTGCCAGCAGCTGTAGAGGGACAGTTTATAGCAATCAGCCCCAGCATTTT. Residues: CASSCRGTVYSNQPQHF.

Only one count was recorded for this clone. The chain recombines TRBV5-1 with TRBJ1-4; no firm D call. The V gene lost 0 bases and the J gene lost 5 bases, with 8 bases spanning the gap. CDR1 is SGHRS and CDR2 is YFSETQ in the germline V gene. The CDR3 has 14 residues. The CDR3 DNA follows: TGCGCCAGCAGCTTGGCTGGAATCAATGAAAAACTGTTTTTT. Its protein is CASSLAGINEKLFF.

This sequence joins TRBV5-1 and TRBJ2-3, with 10 bases aligning to TRBD2. Germline assignment: CDR1 SGHRS and CDR2 YFSETQ. This CDR3 is 16 amino acids long. V lost 6 bases, J lost 4 bases, and 11 bases stayed unmatched. The CDR3 sequence is CASIGNPAGGPDTQYF. The CDR3 nucleotides read TGCGCCAGCATCGGAAACCCAGCGGGGGGGCCAGATACGCAGTATTTT.

The chain uses TRBV5-4 and TRBJ2-1; a possible D gene is TRBD2 (5 bases). This CDR3 region has 18 residues. With 0 bases removed from V and 4 bases from J, the gap between germline ends came to 20 bases. Germline CDR1 SGHNT, CDR2 YYREEE (reference sequence). CDR3 DNA sequence: TGTGCCAGCAGCTTGGTCTCGGGGAACCAATTTCTATACAATGAGCAGTTCTTC. This encodes CASSLVSGNQFLYNEQFF.

V and J are TRBV2 and TRBJ2-1, with 8 bases matching TRBD2. Germline CDR1 SNHLY, CDR2 FYNNEI. The CDR3 spans 13 residues. The V gene end was trimmed by 3 bases and the J gene end by 7 bases; junction bases not matched to a gene: 2. CDR3 in amino acids: CASSEGTSNEQFF. DNA for the CDR3: TGTGCCAGCAGTGAGGGGACTAGTAATGAGCAGTTCTTC.

The chain links TRBV11-2 to TRBJ2-7, with no clear D. The CDR3 extends over 13 amino acids. V lost 3 bases, J lost 3 bases, and 9 bases lay in between. Germline CDR1 is SGHAT and CDR2 is FQNNGV. As DNA, the CDR3 is TGTGCCAGCAGCTTCTTCAGATACTACGAGCAGTACTTC. It is translated as CASSFFRYYEQYF.